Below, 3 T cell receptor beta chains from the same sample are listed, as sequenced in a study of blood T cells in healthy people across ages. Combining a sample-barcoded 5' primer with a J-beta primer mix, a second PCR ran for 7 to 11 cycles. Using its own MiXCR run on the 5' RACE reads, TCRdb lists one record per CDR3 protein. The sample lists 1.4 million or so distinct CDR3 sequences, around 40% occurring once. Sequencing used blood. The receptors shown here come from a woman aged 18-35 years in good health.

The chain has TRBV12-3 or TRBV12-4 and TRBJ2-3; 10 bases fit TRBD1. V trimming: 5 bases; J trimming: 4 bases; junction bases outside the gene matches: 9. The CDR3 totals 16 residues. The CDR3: CASSVTGTGASDTQYF. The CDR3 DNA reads TGTGCCAGCAGTGTAACCGGGACAGGGGCTTCAGATACGCAGTATTTT.

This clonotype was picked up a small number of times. CDR3 in amino acids: CASSLLDSLNNEQFF. Here the CDR3 DNA reads TGTGCCAGCAGCTTGCTGGACAGTCTTAACAATGAGCAGTTCTTC. The rearrangement joins TRBV7-2 to TRBJ2-1; a possible D gene is TRBD1 (6 bases). The CDR3 length is 15 residues. Germline lookup yields CDR1 SGHTA and CDR2 FQGNSA. V lost 3 bases, J lost 5 bases, and 14 bases lay in between.

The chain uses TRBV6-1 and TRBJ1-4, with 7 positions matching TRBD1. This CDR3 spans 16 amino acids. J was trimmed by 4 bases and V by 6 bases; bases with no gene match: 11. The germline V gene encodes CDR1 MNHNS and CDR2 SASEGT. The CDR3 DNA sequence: TGTGCCAGCAGCGCACCTCCTGGACAGGTTAATGAAAAACTGTTTTTT. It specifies CASSAPPGQVNEKLFF.